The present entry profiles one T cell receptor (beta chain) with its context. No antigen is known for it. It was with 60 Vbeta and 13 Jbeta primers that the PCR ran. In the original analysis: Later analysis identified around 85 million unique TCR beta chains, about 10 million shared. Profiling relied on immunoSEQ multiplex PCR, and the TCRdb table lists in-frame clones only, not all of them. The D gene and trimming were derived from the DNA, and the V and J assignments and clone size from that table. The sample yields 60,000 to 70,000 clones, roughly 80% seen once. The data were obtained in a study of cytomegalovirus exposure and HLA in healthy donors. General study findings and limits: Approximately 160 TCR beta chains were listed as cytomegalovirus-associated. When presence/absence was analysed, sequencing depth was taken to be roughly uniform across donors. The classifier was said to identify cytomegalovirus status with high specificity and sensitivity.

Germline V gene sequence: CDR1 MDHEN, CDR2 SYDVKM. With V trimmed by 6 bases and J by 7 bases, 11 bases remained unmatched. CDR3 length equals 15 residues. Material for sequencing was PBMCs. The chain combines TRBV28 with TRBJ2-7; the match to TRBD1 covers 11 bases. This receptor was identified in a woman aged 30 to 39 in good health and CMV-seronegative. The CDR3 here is CASSRGTGGSWEQYF. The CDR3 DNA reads TGTGCCAGCAGCCGAGGGACAGGGGGTTCGTGGGAGCAGTACTTC.